Shown below are 10 T cell receptor beta chains from a single sample sequenced in a study of regulatory T cells in long-lasting Graves disease. Sample time point: persistent/refractory GD, antithyroid drugs over 5 years with positive TRAb. From RNA extracted from PBMCs, the TCR library was made. In building TCR beta libraries, iRepertoire HTBI primers were used together with Arm-PCR of CDR3 regions. TCRdb re-called the multiplex PCR reads with MiXCR, one entry per CDR3 protein. Of about 450,000 distinct CDR3 sequences detected, 23% appear once; the ten largest clones hold approximately 25%. The material was peripheral blood mononuclear cells (PBMCs), obtained when the disease was refractory, from a patient treated with antithyroid drugs. The receptor source for this set is a female donor with Graves disease.

The gene calls are TRBV10-3 and TRBJ1-5, with 9 bases identical to TRBD1. The CDR3 covers 13 residues. In germline, CDR1 is ENHRY, CDR2 SYGVKD. After removal of 7 bases from V and 6 bases from J, the junction contained 4 bases not matched to a gene. CDR3 residues: CAITPDRGQPQHF. The CDR3 nucleotides read TGTGCCATCACGCCGGACAGGGGTCAGCCCCAGCATTTT.

This clonotype was observed a handful of times. The chain joins TRBV20-1 to TRBJ2-7; no reliable D call. The V end lost 1 base, the J end lost 6 bases, and 7 bases lay between the germline ends. CDR3 length: 11 residues. Germline CDR1 and CDR2: DFQATT and SNEGSKA (reference sequence). For the CDR3, the DNA is TGCAGTGCTAGAGTGAGAGCCGAGCAGTACTTC. It codes for CSARVRAEQYF.

On this clonotype: At one boundary the junction diverges from the germline segment, which might be a read error. The V call is TRBV3-1, the J call TRBJ1-2; 8 positions agree with TRBD1. The CDR3 is 14 residues long. CDR1 is LGHDT, CDR2 YNNKEL, per germline (reference sequence). The CDR3 region is CASSQVGAGGGYAF. The CDR3 DNA is TGTGCCAGCAGCCAAGTGGGAGCAGGGGGCGGCTACGCCTTC.

This clonotype was seen ten or more times. The chain carries TRBV28 and TRBJ1-2; D is undetermined. The V and J ends lost 1 base and 7 bases respectively, with 16 bases between them. The CDR3 is 15 residues long. Germline V gives CDR1 MDHEN, CDR2 SYDVKM. CDR3 sequence: CASSLSSAFRGGYTF. The CDR3 coding sequence is TGTGCCAGCAGTTTATCCTCAGCCTTCCGAGGTGGCTACACCTTC.

This clonotype showed up many times. The chain combines TRBV11-2 with TRBJ2-5, with TRBD1 matching 9 bases. The CDR3 is 15 residues long. CDR1 and CDR2 (germline): SGHAT, FQNNGV. Trimming cost V 5 bases and J 4 bases; bases outside gene matches: 8. The CDR3 DNA is TGTGCCAGCAGCACAGGGGACAGGGCGGGAGAGACCCAGTACTTC. As protein: CASSTGDRAGETQYF.

V gene TRBV7-3 combines with J gene TRBJ2-2, with 11 bases identical to TRBD1. The germline V gene has CDR1 SGHTA and CDR2 FQGTGA. V lost 4 bases to trimming and J lost 8 bases; unmatched junction nucleotides: 6. This CDR3 is 15 amino acids long. CDR3 nucleotide sequence: TGTGCCAGCAGCTCCAGGACAGGGGGCTCTGGGGAGCTGTTTTTT. Residues: CASSSRTGGSGELFF.

The chain recombines TRBV20-1 with TRBJ2-2; perhaps D is TRBD1 or TRBD2 (5 bases each). V lost 5 bases, J lost 4 bases, and 20 bases lay in between. CDR3 length equals 16 residues. Germline assignment: CDR1 DFQATT and CDR2 SNEGSKA (reference sequence). CDR3 bases: TGCAGTGCTCGTCCTTCGCTGGGACCGGGCACCGGGGAGCTGTTTTTT. The encoded protein is CSARPSLGPGTGELFF.

This clonotype was observed a handful of times. CDR3 DNA sequence: TGTGCCAGTACCCGGACAGGTTATGGCTACACCTTC. Residues: CASTRTGYGYTF. The chain employs TRBV19 and TRBJ1-2, with 7 bases identical to TRBD1. V was clipped by 7 bases and J by 5 bases; unmatched bases: 4. CDR1 and CDR2 (germline): LNHDA, SQIVND (reference sequence). The CDR3 contains 12 residues. Filled out from reference TRBV19 and TRBJ1-2, the complete variable domain reads DGGITQSPKYLFRKEGQNVTLSCEQNLNHDAMYWYRQDPGQGLRLIYYSQIVNDFQKGDIAEGYSVSREKKESFPLTVTSAQKNPTAFYLCASTRTGYGYTFGSGTRLTVV.

This clonotype turned up a few times. The chain joins TRBV9 to TRBJ1-2; D might be TRBD1 (5 bases). The germline V gene has CDR1 SGDLS and CDR2 YYNGEE. This CDR3 contains 14 residues. The V and J ends lost 1 base and 7 bases respectively, with 14 bases between them. CDR3 amino acids: CASSVSDNHVGYTF. The CDR3 nucleotides are TGTGCCAGCAGCGTATCGGACAATCATGTTGGCTACACCTTC.

This clonotype was seen repeatedly, ten times or more. V is TRBV11-2 and J is TRBJ2-5, with 11 bases matching TRBD2. The trim removed 5 bases at V and 4 bases at J, leaving 6 bases unmatched. The CDR3 totals 15 residues. Germline V CDR1 and CDR2: SGHAT, FQNNGV. CDR3: CASSLSGTSGETQYF. The CDR3 coding sequence is TGTGCCAGCAGCCTAAGCGGGACTAGCGGAGAGACCCAGTACTTC.